This entry is about one TCR beta chain. Germline CDR1 SGHAT, CDR2 FQNNGV. CDR3 length: 17 residues. V lost 4 bases, J lost 1 base, and 11 bases stayed unmatched. Original processing methods: Reference gene primers were amplified, and this amplification served to estimate nucleated cell counts. TCRdb keeps only in-frame clones here, not all; method: immunoSEQ multiplex PCR. V and J calls and clone size are copied from that table; D and trimming were computed from the DNA. The sample includes 170,000 or so clones, approximately 88% of them seen just once. This sample was included in a study of blood T cell repertoires in COVID-19.

The sequenced sample was peripheral blood. This TCR was recovered from a woman aged 60-75 years with acute or convalescent COVID-19. The chain carries TRBV11-2 and TRBJ2-3; TRBD2 matches 7 bases. DNA for the CDR3: TGTGCCAGCAGCTCGCAGACTAGCACGAAGGGCACAGATACGCAGTATTTT. Translation gives CASSSQTSTKGTDTQYF.